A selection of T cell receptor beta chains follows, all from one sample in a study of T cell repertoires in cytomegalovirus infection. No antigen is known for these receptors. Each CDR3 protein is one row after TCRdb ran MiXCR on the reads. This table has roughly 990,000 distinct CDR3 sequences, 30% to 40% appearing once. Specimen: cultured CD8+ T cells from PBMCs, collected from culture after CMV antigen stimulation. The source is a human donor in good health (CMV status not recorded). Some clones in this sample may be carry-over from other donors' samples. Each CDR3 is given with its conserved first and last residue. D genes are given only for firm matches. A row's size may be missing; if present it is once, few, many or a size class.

CDR3 DNA: TGCGCCAGCAGCTTGGCCGAGACCCGGGCAGATACGCAGTATTTT
CDR3 protein: CASSLAETRADTQYF
D gene: -
J gene: TRBJ2-3
clone size: -
V gene: TRBV5-1

CDR3 DNA: TGTGCCAGCAGCTTAAAGGGACGGACTAGCTCTGGGGCCAACGTCCTGACTTTC
CDR3 protein: CASSLKGRTSSGANVLTF
D gene: TRBD2
J gene: TRBJ2-6
clone size: many
V gene: TRBV7-6

CDR3 DNA: TGTGCCAGCAGCGCTACGACAGGGGGGAACTCCTATAATTCACCCCTCCACTTT
CDR3 protein: CASSATTGGNSYNSPLHF
D gene: TRBD1
J gene: TRBJ1-6
clone size: few
V gene: TRBV5-5

CDR3 DNA: TGTGCCAGCAGTTCCGGACTAGCGGGGGGGTACGACCGCTCCTACAATGAGCAGTTCTTC
CDR3 protein: CASSSGLAGGYDRSYNEQFF
D gene: TRBD2
J gene: TRBJ2-1
clone size: -
V gene: TRBV6-6

CDR3 DNA: TGTGCCAGCAGCTTGACCCAACTAGCAGATACGCAGTATTTT
CDR3 protein: CASSLTQLADTQYF
D gene: -
J gene: TRBJ2-3
clone size: -
V gene: TRBV5-5

CDR3 DNA: TGTGCCATCAGTGAGCCTTTCAGGGTTAACACTGAAGCTTTCTTT
CDR3 protein: CAISEPFRVNTEAFF
D gene: -
J gene: TRBJ1-1
clone size: -
V gene: TRBV10-3

CDR3 DNA: TGTGCCAGCAGCCATAGCGGGGAGGCGTACAATGAGCAGTTCTTC
CDR3 protein: CASSHSGEAYNEQFF
D gene: TRBD2
J gene: TRBJ2-1
clone size: -
V gene: TRBV11-1

CDR3 DNA: TGTGCCAGCAGCAATTACTATGGGACTAGCGGGGACGCAACTAGCACAGATACGCAGTATTTT
CDR3 protein: CASSNYYGTSGDATSTDTQYF
D gene: TRBD2
J gene: TRBJ2-3
clone size: -
V gene: TRBV6-5

CDR3 DNA: TGTGCCAGCAGACCCGGAGGAGGGCGGGGGGGCAGTGAGCAGTTCTTC
CDR3 protein: CASRPGGGRGGSEQFF
D gene: TRBD2
J gene: TRBJ2-1
clone size: -
V gene: TRBV7-2

CDR3 DNA: TGTGCCAGCAGCCAAGAGTTTCGACAGGGTCTTAACTATGGCTACACCTTC
CDR3 protein: CASSQEFRQGLNYGYTF
D gene: TRBD1
J gene: TRBJ1-2
clone size: -
V gene: TRBV4-2

CDR3 DNA: TGTGCCACCAGCGGAGGGGGACTAACCTACAATGAGCAGTTCTTC
CDR3 protein: CATSGGGLTYNEQFF
D gene: -
J gene: TRBJ2-1
clone size: -
V gene: TRBV15

CDR3 DNA: TGTGCCAGCAGCACACCGGACAGGGAGGTGGACTACGAGCAGTACTTC
CDR3 protein: CASSTPDREVDYEQYF
D gene: TRBD1
J gene: TRBJ2-7
clone size: few
V gene: TRBV7-9

CDR3 DNA: TGTGCCACCAGTGATGGGAACACCGGGGAGCTGTTTTTT
CDR3 protein: CATSDGNTGELFF
D gene: -
J gene: TRBJ2-2
clone size: -
V gene: TRBV24-1

CDR3 DNA: TGTGCCACCGAGGACAGGGGCAAAGTCTATGGCTACACCTTC
CDR3 protein: CATEDRGKVYGYTF
D gene: TRBD1
J gene: TRBJ1-2
clone size: -
V gene: TRBV7-8

CDR3 DNA: TGTGCCAGCAGCTTGAGTACCGGGACAGGGGCCTACGAGCAGTACTTC
CDR3 protein: CASSLSTGTGAYEQYF
D gene: TRBD1
J gene: TRBJ2-7
clone size: many
V gene: TRBV7-9

CDR3 DNA: TGTGCCAGCAGCTTGGGCAGCGCCTTCGGAAACACCATATATTTT
CDR3 protein: CASSLGSAFGNTIYF
D gene: -
J gene: TRBJ1-3
clone size: few
V gene: TRBV7-6

CDR3 DNA: TGCGCCAGTTCGCCGGGACAGGGGGGATTCGACTATGGCTACACCTTC
CDR3 protein: CASSPGQGGFDYGYTF
D gene: TRBD1
J gene: TRBJ1-2
clone size: -
V gene: TRBV5-1

CDR3 DNA: TGTGCCAGCACCCCGAGGGTGGTAGTCGGGGAGCTGTTTTTT
CDR3 protein: CASTPRVVVGELFF
D gene: -
J gene: TRBJ2-2
clone size: few
V gene: TRBV28

CDR3 DNA: TGTGCCAGCATCGGGGGGGCAGATACGCAGTATTTT
CDR3 protein: CASIGGADTQYF
D gene: TRBD2
J gene: TRBJ2-3
clone size: -
V gene: TRBV2

CDR3 DNA: TGTGCCAGCAGCCCAAGGGGGGGGGCCAAAACGAACACCGGGGAGCTGTTTTTT
CDR3 protein: CASSPRGGAKTNTGELFF
D gene: -
J gene: TRBJ2-2
clone size: few
V gene: TRBV7-6

CDR3 DNA: TGTGCCAGCAGCTTAGACGACATATCACCCCTCCACTTT
CDR3 protein: CASSLDDISPLHF
D gene: -
J gene: TRBJ1-6
clone size: -
V gene: TRBV11-2

CDR3 DNA: TGTGCCAGCAGCTTAGTTCGGCAGAGCAATGAGCAGTTCTTC
CDR3 protein: CASSLVRQSNEQFF
D gene: -
J gene: TRBJ2-1
clone size: -
V gene: TRBV7-4

CDR3 DNA: TGTGCCATCAGACAGGACACCGGGGAGCTGTTTTTT
CDR3 protein: CAIRQDTGELFF
D gene: -
J gene: TRBJ2-2
clone size: -
V gene: TRBV10-3

CDR3 DNA: TGCAGCGTTGAAGGGGGTGGCACAGATACGCAGTATTTT
CDR3 protein: CSVEGGGTDTQYF
D gene: -
J gene: TRBJ2-3
clone size: few
V gene: TRBV29-1

CDR3 DNA: TGCAGCGTCGCGACAGGATCCATGGGACTCTCTGGAAACACCATATATTTT
CDR3 protein: CSVATGSMGLSGNTIYF
D gene: -
J gene: TRBJ1-3
clone size: -
V gene: TRBV29-1

CDR3 DNA: TGCGCCAGCAGCCCCCGAGGCAGCCCCCAAGAGACCCAGTACTTC
CDR3 protein: CASSPRGSPQETQYF
D gene: -
J gene: TRBJ2-5
clone size: once
V gene: TRBV4-3

CDR3 DNA: TGTGCCAGCAGTTACGGTGAAAGGGGAGACACCGGGGAGCTGTTTTTT
CDR3 protein: CASSYGERGDTGELFF
D gene: -
J gene: TRBJ2-2
clone size: few
V gene: TRBV6-5

CDR3 DNA: TGTGCCATCAGTAGGACACCCGACGGCACTGAAGCTTTCTTT
CDR3 protein: CAISRTPDGTEAFF
D gene: -
J gene: TRBJ1-1
clone size: -
V gene: TRBV10-3

CDR3 DNA: TGTGCCAGCAGTTTTTATCCCCCCGACCGGACAGGGGCTACGAGTGCCCAGTACTTC
CDR3 protein: CASSFYPPDRTGATSAQYF
D gene: TRBD1
J gene: TRBJ2-5
clone size: few
V gene: TRBV12-3/TRBV12-4

CDR3 DNA: TGTGCCAGCGATACTAGCCCTTCTTACAATGAGCAGTTCTTC
CDR3 protein: CASDTSPSYNEQFF
D gene: -
J gene: TRBJ2-1
clone size: -
V gene: TRBV2

CDR3 DNA: TGTGCCAGCAGCGCGAAGACTAGCGGGGGCCGGCCCCACAATGAGCAGTTCTTC
CDR3 protein: CASSAKTSGGRPHNEQFF
D gene: TRBD2
J gene: TRBJ2-1
clone size: few
V gene: TRBV7-9

CDR3 DNA: TGTGCCAGCAGTACATTTCAGGGGGCGCAGGGGAATGAGCAGTTCTTC
CDR3 protein: CASSTFQGAQGNEQFF
D gene: TRBD1
J gene: TRBJ2-1
clone size: few
V gene: TRBV27

CDR3 DNA: TGTGCCAGCAGCCAGGGGGGCTTCTACGAGCAGTACTTC
CDR3 protein: CASSQGGFYEQYF
D gene: -
J gene: TRBJ2-7
clone size: few
V gene: TRBV4-2

CDR3 DNA: TGTGCCAGCAGCCGTCTTTTTAACACTGAAGCTTTCTTT
CDR3 protein: CASSRLFNTEAFF
D gene: -
J gene: TRBJ1-1
clone size: -
V gene: TRBV3-1

CDR3 DNA: TGTGCCAGCAGTCCCGCCGGGCAGATACGATACGAGCAGTACTTC
CDR3 protein: CASSPAGQIRYEQYF
D gene: -
J gene: TRBJ2-7
clone size: -
V gene: TRBV27

CDR3 DNA: TGTGCCAGCAGCACAGGGGTGTTGAACACCGGGGAGCTGTTTTTT
CDR3 protein: CASSTGVLNTGELFF
D gene: TRBD1
J gene: TRBJ2-2
clone size: -
V gene: TRBV27

CDR3 DNA: TGCGCCAGCAGCTTCGAGGGGGTCAATGAGCAGTTCTTC
CDR3 protein: CASSFEGVNEQFF
D gene: -
J gene: TRBJ2-1
clone size: -
V gene: TRBV5-1

CDR3 DNA: TGCGCCAGCAGCCAATGGACGGGTGAGGGGGCCAATCAGCCCCAGCATTTT
CDR3 protein: CASSQWTGEGANQPQHF
D gene: TRBD1
J gene: TRBJ1-5
clone size: few
V gene: TRBV4-3

CDR3 DNA: TGTGCCAGCAGTTTATATGGACAGGGTTATGGCTACACCTTC
CDR3 protein: CASSLYGQGYGYTF
D gene: TRBD1
J gene: TRBJ1-2
clone size: few
V gene: TRBV28

CDR3 DNA: TGTGCCAGCAGAGAAACAGGGATCAATCAGCCCCAGCATTTT
CDR3 protein: CASRETGINQPQHF
D gene: -
J gene: TRBJ1-5
clone size: -
V gene: TRBV6-1

CDR3 DNA: TGTGCCAGCAGTTTTCCAATTTGGGTCATGAACACTGAAGCTTTCTTT
CDR3 protein: CASSFPIWVMNTEAFF
D gene: -
J gene: TRBJ1-1
clone size: -
V gene: TRBV12-3/TRBV12-4

CDR3 DNA: TGTGCCAGCAGTTTTGTAGGGGGACAAGAGACCCAGTACTTC
CDR3 protein: CASSFVGGQETQYF
D gene: -
J gene: TRBJ2-5
clone size: -
V gene: TRBV12-3/TRBV12-4

CDR3 DNA: TGTGCCAGTAGTTCCTCGGGGGAGAATGAGCAGTTCTTC
CDR3 protein: CASSSSGENEQFF
D gene: -
J gene: TRBJ2-1
clone size: many
V gene: TRBV19

CDR3 DNA: TGTGCCAGCAGAGCAGGAAAAGCTTTCTTT
CDR3 protein: CASRAGKAFF
D gene: -
J gene: TRBJ1-1
clone size: -
V gene: TRBV6-2/TRBV6-3

CDR3 DNA: TGTGCCTCCCTGGTCGGGCCGCAAGAGACCCAGTACTTC
CDR3 protein: CASLVGPQETQYF
D gene: -
J gene: TRBJ2-5
clone size: -
V gene: TRBV12-3/TRBV12-4